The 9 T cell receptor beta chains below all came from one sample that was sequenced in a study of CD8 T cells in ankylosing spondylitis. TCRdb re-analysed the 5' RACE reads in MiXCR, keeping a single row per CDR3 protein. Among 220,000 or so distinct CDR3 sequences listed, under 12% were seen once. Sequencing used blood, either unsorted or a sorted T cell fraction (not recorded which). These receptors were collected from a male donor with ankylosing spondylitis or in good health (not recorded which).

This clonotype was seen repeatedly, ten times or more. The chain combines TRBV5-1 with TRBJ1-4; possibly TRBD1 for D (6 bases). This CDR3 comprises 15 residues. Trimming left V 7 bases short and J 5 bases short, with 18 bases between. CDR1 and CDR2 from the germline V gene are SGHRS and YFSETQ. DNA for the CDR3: TGCGCCAGCCGGGTTGGTGGAGGACAGAATGAAAAACTGTTTTTT. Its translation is CASRVGGGQNEKLFF.

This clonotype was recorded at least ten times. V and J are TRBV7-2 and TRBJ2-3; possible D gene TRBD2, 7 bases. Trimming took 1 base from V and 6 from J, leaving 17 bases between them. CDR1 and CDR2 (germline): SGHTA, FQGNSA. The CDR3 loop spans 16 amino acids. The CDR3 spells CASSLEPRGAVDTQYF. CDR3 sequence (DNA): TGTGCCAGCAGCTTAGAACCTCGGGGGGCCGTCGATACGCAGTATTTT.

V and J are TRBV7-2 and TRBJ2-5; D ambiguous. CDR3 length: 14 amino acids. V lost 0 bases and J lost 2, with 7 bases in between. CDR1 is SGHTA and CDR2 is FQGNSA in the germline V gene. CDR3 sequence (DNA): TGTGCCAGCAGCTTAGCGTTACCACAAGAGACCCAGTACTTC. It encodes CASSLALPQETQYF.

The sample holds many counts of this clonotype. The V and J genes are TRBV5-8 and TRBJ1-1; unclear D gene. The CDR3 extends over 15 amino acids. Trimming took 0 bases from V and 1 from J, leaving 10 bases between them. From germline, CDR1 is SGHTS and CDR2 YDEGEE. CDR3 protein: CASSLEKARNTEAFF. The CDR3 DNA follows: TGTGCCAGCAGCTTGGAGAAAGCTAGGAACACTGAAGCTTTCTTT.

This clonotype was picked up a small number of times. CDR3 DNA: TGTGCCAGCAGCTTAACTAGCTCCGCCGGGGAGCTGTTTTTT. This sequence encodes CASSLTSSAGELFF. This chain connects TRBV7-3 to TRBJ2-2; D remains ambiguous. V lost 0 bases and J 6 bases, leaving 8 bases between the germline ends. This CDR3 contains 14 residues. Germline loops: CDR1 SGHTA, CDR2 FQGTGA.

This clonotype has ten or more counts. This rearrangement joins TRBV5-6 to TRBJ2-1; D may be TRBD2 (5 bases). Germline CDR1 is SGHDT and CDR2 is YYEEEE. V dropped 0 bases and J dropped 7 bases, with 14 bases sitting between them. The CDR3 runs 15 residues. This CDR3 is CASSLEGAGLNEQFF. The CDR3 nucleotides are TGTGCCAGCAGCTTGGAGGGAGCCGGGTTAAATGAGCAGTTCTTC.

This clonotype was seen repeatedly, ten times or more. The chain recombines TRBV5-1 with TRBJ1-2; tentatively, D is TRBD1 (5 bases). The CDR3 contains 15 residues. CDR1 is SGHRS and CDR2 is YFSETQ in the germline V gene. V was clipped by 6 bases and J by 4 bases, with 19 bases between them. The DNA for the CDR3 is TGCGCCAGCACCACTCACTCGACAGTTTTCTATGGCTACACCTTC. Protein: CASTTHSTVFYGYTF.

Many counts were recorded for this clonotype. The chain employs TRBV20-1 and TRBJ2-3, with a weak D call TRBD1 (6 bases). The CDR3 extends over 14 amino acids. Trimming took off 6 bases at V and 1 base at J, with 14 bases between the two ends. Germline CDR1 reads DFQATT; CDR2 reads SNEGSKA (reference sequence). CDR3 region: CSARGAGGTDTQYF. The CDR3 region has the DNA TGCAGTGCCCGTGGGGCAGGGGGCACAGATACGCAGTATTTT.

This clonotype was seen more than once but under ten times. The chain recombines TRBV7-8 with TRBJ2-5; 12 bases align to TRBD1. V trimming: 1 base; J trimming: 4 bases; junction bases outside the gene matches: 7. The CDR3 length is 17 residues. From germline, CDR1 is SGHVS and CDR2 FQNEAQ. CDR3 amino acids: CASSLGGQGARPETQYF. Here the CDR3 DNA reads TGTGCCAGCAGCTTAGGGGGACAGGGGGCGCGGCCAGAGACCCAGTACTTC.